Listed here are 5 T cell receptor beta chains from one sample, sequenced in a study of T cells in Graves' hyperthyroidism and ophthalmopathy. RNA transcripts provided the source from which TCR beta CDR3 regions were amplified. The HTBI primer set was used in a first-round RT-PCR of the TCR CDR3. A single record per CDR3 protein comes from TCRdb applying MiXCR to the multiplex PCR reads. Seen here are under 500,000 distinct CDR3 sequences, about an eighth observed once, and the top ten hold around 30%. Sample: blood. The receptors were sampled from a man aged 45-60 years with Graves' ophthalmopathy.

The table lists this clonotype with a few counts. The rearrangement links TRBV20-1 to TRBJ2-2; the D gene is possibly TRBD2 (5 bases). Germline loops: CDR1 DFQATT, CDR2 SNEGSKA (reference sequence). V lost 4 bases, J lost 3 bases, and 6 bases lay in between. This CDR3 has 12 amino acids. CDR3 in DNA: TGCAGTGCTACGAGGGACACCGGGGAGCTGTTTTTT. Amino acid sequence: CSATRDTGELFF.

This clonotype appeared a few times. The V gene is TRBV19, the J gene TRBJ2-1, with unresolved D. V was cut by 3 bases and J by 4 bases, with 19 bases left in between. Per the germline V gene, CDR1 is LNHDA and CDR2 is SQIVND (reference sequence). The CDR3 contains 17 residues. In DNA, the CDR3 is TGTGCCAGTAGTATCCCCGGATCACGCTTGGGTTACAATGAGCAGTTCTTC. This encodes CASSIPGSRLGYNEQFF.

Ten or more counts support this clonotype. This rearrangement joins TRBV3-1 to TRBJ2-7; D perhaps matches TRBD2 (6 bases). The length of the CDR3 is 15 residues. Germline CDR1 reads LGHDT; CDR2 reads YNNKEL (reference sequence). V lost 1 base and J 0 bases, leaving 10 bases between the germline ends. The CDR3 protein is CASSQGLATSYEQYF. In DNA form, the CDR3 reads TGTGCCAGCAGCCAAGGGCTAGCGACCTCCTACGAGCAGTACTTC.

This clonotype was recorded many times. V and J are TRBV20-1 and TRBJ2-7; weak D call: TRBD2 (7 bases). Trimming shortened V by 6 bases and J by 9 bases, and 21 bases separated the two germline ends. Germline V CDR1 and CDR2: DFQATT, SNEGSKA (reference sequence). The CDR3 runs to 13 residues. The chain's CDR3 is CSAPGGPTRAQYF. Written as DNA, the CDR3 is TGCAGTGCCCCGGGGGGCCCAACCCGGGCGCAGTACTTC.

This clonotype was observed many times. The CDR3 region is CASSMWGRTTSTDTQYF. In DNA, the CDR3 is TGTGCCAGCAGCATGTGGGGCCGGACAACTAGCACAGATACGCAGTATTTT. The chain carries TRBV7-6 and TRBJ2-3; possibly TRBD1 for D (5 bases). The V end was cut by 5 bases, the J end by 0 bases, with 18 bases between. This CDR3 is built from 17 residues. Germline V gene sequence: CDR1 SGHVS, CDR2 FNYEAQ.